Below are 5 T cell receptor beta chains sequenced from a single sample in a study of CD8+ T cells in alopecia areata. Treatment here: oral pan-JAK inhibitor, 5-10 mg twice daily. It was cDNA, reverse transcribed from extracted RNA, that served as the sequencing template. Libraries were prepared by immunoSEQ multiplex PCR; TCRdb keeps only in-frame clonotypes and omits some of them. The sample includes approximately 280,000 clones, about 62% of them seen just once. The material sequenced was CD4+ T cells sorted from blood, taken at week 24, from a patient treated with tofacitinib. The receptors come from a human donor with alopecia areata.

This chain connects TRBV4-1 to TRBJ1-1, with 10 bases lining up with TRBD1. Germline V gene data show CDR1 as MGHRA and CDR2 as YSYEKL. CDR3 length: 13 amino acids. V dropped 3 bases and J dropped 7; count of bases not matched to a gene: 2. CDR3 DNA: TGCGCCAGCAGCCAGCGGGACAGGGGTGAAGCTTTCTTT. Protein sequence: CASSQRDRGEAFF.

The J gene is TRBJ2-2, the V gene TRBV5-4; no definite D call. Trimming removed 4 bases at V and 5 bases at J, with 18 bases between. The CDR3 is 16 residues long. The germline gives CDR1 SGHNT, CDR2 YYREEE (reference sequence). CDR3: CASSRGRVQLTGELFF. In DNA, the CDR3 is TGTGCCAGCAGCCGAGGAAGGGTCCAACTTACCGGGGAGCTGTTTTTT.

The chain joins TRBV20-1 to TRBJ2-5; D is unclear. The V end was cut by 3 bases, the J end by 5 bases, with 7 bases between. Germline V gene data show CDR1 as DFQATT and CDR2 as SNEGSKA (reference sequence). This CDR3 is 11 amino acids long. The CDR3 reads CSASSEETQYF. In DNA, the CDR3 is TGCAGTGCTAGCTCTGAGGAGACCCAGTACTTC.

V is TRBV20-1 and J is TRBJ2-7; weak D call: TRBD2 (5 bases). Trimming left V 6 bases short and J 5 bases short, with 11 bases between. CDR3 length: 11 residues. CDR1 and CDR2 (germline): DFQATT, SNEGSKA (reference sequence). The CDR3 nucleotides read TGCAGTGCCCTGTCCGGGGACGAGCAGTACTTC. Protein product: CSALSGDEQYF.

The rearrangement uses TRBV4-1 and TRBJ1-2; TRBD1 aligns across 9 bases. The CDR3 consists of 15 residues. The germline CDR1 and CDR2 sequences are MGHRA and YSYEKL. V shed 7 bases and J 4 bases; nucleotides not matched to a gene: 10. The CDR3 protein is CASNTGQGIAYGYTF. The CDR3 DNA reads as TGCGCCAGCAACACGGGACAGGGAATTGCCTATGGCTACACCTTC.